The 9 T cell receptor beta chains presented below share a single source sample, sequenced in a study of blood T cells in healthy people across ages. Primed by a sample-barcoded 5' primer and a J-beta primer mix, a second PCR proceeded for about 6 to 12 cycles. A single record per CDR3 protein comes from TCRdb applying MiXCR to the 5' RACE reads. Among 700,000 or so distinct CDR3 sequences listed, about 43% were seen once. The sequenced sample was blood. Every receptor here comes from a man older than 75 in good health.

This clonotype has more than one count but fewer than ten. The CDR3 region is CASSEAGTAQETQYF. CDR3 DNA sequence: TGTGCCAGCAGTGAAGCGGGGACAGCCCAAGAGACCCAGTACTTC. The chain is built from TRBV2 and TRBJ2-5; 7 nucleotides agree with TRBD1. Germline CDR1 reads SNHLY; CDR2 reads FYNNEI. V was clipped by 0 bases and J by 1 base; unmatched bases: 2. CDR3 length: 15 amino acids.

This clonotype was counted at least ten times. The rearrangement uses TRBV2 and TRBJ1-2; the D is unclear. Germline lookup yields CDR1 SNHLY and CDR2 FYNNEI. The length of the CDR3 is 13 residues. V was pared by 4 bases and J by 4 bases, with 10 bases between. CDR3: CASSGAGAYGYTF. The CDR3 DNA reads as TGTGCCAGCAGTGGAGCAGGCGCCTATGGCTACACCTTC.

In this sample, this clonotype turned up a few times. The chain employs TRBV6-2 or TRBV6-3 and TRBJ1-5, with 9 bases that match TRBD1. This CDR3 comprises 18 residues. In germline, CDR1 is MNHEY, CDR2 SVGEGT. The junction had 8 bases not matched to a gene; V was cut back by 2 bases and J by 0 bases. The CDR3 reads CASSYLTGTGYSNQPQHF. DNA of the CDR3: TGTGCCAGCAGTTACCTAACCGGGACAGGGTATAGCAATCAGCCCCAGCATTTT.

The sample holds a few counts of this clonotype. This chain uses TRBV11-2 with TRBJ2-1; 12 nucleotides align to TRBD2. The CDR3 consists of 16 residues. Germline V gene data show CDR1 as SGHAT and CDR2 as FQNNGV. The V gene end was trimmed by 1 base and the J gene end by 7 bases; junction bases not matched to a gene: 5. The CDR3 sequence is CASSLGTSGIPNEQFF. CDR3 coding DNA: TGTGCCAGCAGCTTAGGGACTAGCGGGATCCCAAATGAGCAGTTCTTC. The variable domain in full, with the rest retrieved from reference TRBV11-2 and TRBJ2-1, is EAGVAQSPRYKIIEKRQSVAFWCNPISGHATLYWYQQILGQGPKLLIQFQNNGVVDDSQLPKDRFSAERLKGVDSTLKIQPAKLEDSAVYLCASSLGTSGIPNEQFFGPGTRLTVL.

This rearrangement joins TRBV4-3 to TRBJ2-7; D gene uncertain. The CDR3 covers 13 residues. V was trimmed by 0 bases and J by 7 bases, leaving 10 bases between them. The germline gives CDR1 LGHNA, CDR2 YSLEER. CDR3 protein: CASSQDQGWEQYF. The DNA for the CDR3 is TGCGCCAGCAGCCAAGATCAAGGGTGGGAGCAGTACTTC.

This clonotype was counted only a few times. This rearrangement joins TRBV14 to TRBJ2-3; the D is unclear. V lost 2 bases, J lost 3 bases, and 9 bases lay in between. Germline V lookup: CDR1 SGHDN, CDR2 FVKESK. The CDR3 is 14 amino acids. The DNA for the CDR3 is TGTGCCAGCAGCCAATGGGGTAGGACAGATACGCAGTATTTT. Protein: CASSQWGRTDTQYF.

The rearrangement uses TRBV7-7 and TRBJ2-7; no firm D call. CDR1 and CDR2 (germline): SSHAT, FNYEAQ (reference sequence). Trimming pared 5 bases from V and 2 bases from J, leaving 19 bases between. CDR3 length: 16 amino acids. CDR3 loop: CASSASWSPEAYEQYF. The CDR3 coding sequence is TGTGCCAGCAGCGCTTCGTGGTCCCCCGAAGCCTACGAGCAGTACTTC.

The V gene is TRBV5-1, the J gene TRBJ2-1; TRBD2 agrees at 13 bases. The CDR3 is 17 residues long. CDR1 is SGHRS, CDR2 YFSETQ, per germline. After removal of 3 bases from V and 7 bases from J, the junction contained 10 bases not matched to a gene. In nucleotides, the CDR3 is TGCGCCAGCAGCTACCGGACTAGCGGGGGCCCCCAAAATGAGCAGTTCTTC. The encoded protein is CASSYRTSGGPQNEQFF.

V usage is TRBV5-1 and J usage is TRBJ2-1; a weak D match, TRBD1 (6 bases). Trimming took off 3 bases at V and 5 bases at J, with 12 bases between the two ends. This CDR3 comprises 14 residues. CDR1 is SGHRS, CDR2 YFSETQ, per germline. The CDR3: CASSSSRGNNEQFF. The CDR3 nucleotides are TGCGCCAGCAGCTCATCGAGGGGGAACAATGAGCAGTTCTTC. The whole variable domain, filled in from reference TRBV5-1 and TRBJ2-1, reads KAGVTQTPRYLIKTRGQQVTLSCSPISGHRSVSWYQQTPGQGLQFLFEYFSETQRNKGNFPGRFSGRQFSNSRSEMNVSTLELGDSALYLCASSSSRGNNEQFFGPGTRLTVL.